This TCR beta chain originates from a study of vaccination and CD4 T cells after COVID-19. At the level of the study: Each of the control cultures got a CEFX pool, an HIV-1 Nef pool, or no peptide.

This clonotype showed up just once. Its antigen is not known. The CDR3 is 14 residues long. Germline CDR1 reads KGHDR; CDR2 reads SFDVKD. The V gene lost 4 bases and the J gene lost 6 bases, with 11 bases spanning the gap. Treatment reported: roughly nine-day PBMC culture with coronavirus spike peptide pools or control peptides (ViraFEST assay). The assay that was used to sequence DNA from cultured CD4+ T cells was the Oncomine TCR Beta short-read assay. MiXCR was run by TCRdb on the PCR reads, yielding one entry per CDR3 protein. Of 25,000 or so distinct CDR3 sequences listed, approximately 67% were seen once; the top ten hold about 20%.

The material was CD4+ T cells from blood, cultured in vitro, obtained after SARS-CoV-2 vaccination. This rearrangement joins TRBV24-1 to TRBJ2-2; a possible D gene is TRBD1 (5 bases). The clonotype was recovered from a human donor who received a COVID-19 vaccine. The CDR3 coding sequence is TGTGCCACCAGTGACGCAGGGTACGCCGGGGAGCTGTTTTTT. As protein: CATSDAGYAGELFF.